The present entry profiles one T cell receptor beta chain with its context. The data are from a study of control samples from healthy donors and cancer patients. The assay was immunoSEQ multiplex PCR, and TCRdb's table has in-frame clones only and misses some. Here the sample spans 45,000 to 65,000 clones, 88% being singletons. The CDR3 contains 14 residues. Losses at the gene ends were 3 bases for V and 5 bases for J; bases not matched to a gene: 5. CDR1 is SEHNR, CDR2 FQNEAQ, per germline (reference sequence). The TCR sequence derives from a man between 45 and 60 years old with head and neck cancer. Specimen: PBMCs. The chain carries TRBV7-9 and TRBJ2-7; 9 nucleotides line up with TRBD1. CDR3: CASSLGTGIHEQYF. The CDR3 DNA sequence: TGTGCCAGCAGCTTGGGGACAGGGATCCACGAGCAGTACTTC.